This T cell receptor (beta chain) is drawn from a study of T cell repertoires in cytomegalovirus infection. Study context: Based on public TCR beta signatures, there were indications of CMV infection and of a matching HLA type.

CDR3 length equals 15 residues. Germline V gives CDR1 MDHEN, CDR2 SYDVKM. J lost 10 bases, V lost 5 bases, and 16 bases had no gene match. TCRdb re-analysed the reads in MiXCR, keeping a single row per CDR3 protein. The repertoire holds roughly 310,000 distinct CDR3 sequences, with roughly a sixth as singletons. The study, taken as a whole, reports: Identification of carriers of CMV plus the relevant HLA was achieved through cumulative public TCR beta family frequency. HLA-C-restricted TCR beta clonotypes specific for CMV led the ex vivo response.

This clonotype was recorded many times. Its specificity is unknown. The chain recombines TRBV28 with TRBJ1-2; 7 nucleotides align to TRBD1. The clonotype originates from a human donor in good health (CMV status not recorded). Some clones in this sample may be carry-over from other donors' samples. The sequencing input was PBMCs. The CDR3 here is CASSPPATGTEVYTF. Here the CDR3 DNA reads TGTGCCAGCAGTCCGCCTGCGACAGGGACGGAAGTCTACACCTTC.